These T cell receptor beta chains were read from a single sample in a study of cytomegalovirus exposure and HLA in healthy donors. Data came from immunoSEQ multiplex PCR; TCRdb stores just in-frame clones and leaves some out. The repertoire holds about 150,000 clones, with just over 75% as singletons. Sequenced: PBMCs. These TCRs come from a woman younger than 45 in good health and CMV-seropositive. CDR3s include the opening cysteine and the closing phenylalanine or tryptophan. A D gene is named only where the DNA matches it firmly. Expanded clones are given a class, and other clones once, few, many or no size at all.

- TRBJ2-7 TRBV6-6 few CASSQGRTDYEQYF TGTGCCAGCAGCCAGGGAAGGACAGACTACGAGCAGTACTTC
TRBD1 TRBJ1-1 TRBV28 - CASSKGQGFTEAFF TGTGCCAGCAGTAAAGGACAGGGGTTCACTGAAGCTTTCTTT
- TRBJ2-7 TRBV28 - CASSPAYRYTFYEQYF TGTGCCAGCAGTCCTGCCTACAGGTATACCTTCTACGAGCAGTACTTC
TRBD1 TRBJ2-3 TRBV4-2 - CASSRGRTDTQYF TGTGCCAGCAGCAGGGGGCGCACAGATACGCAGTATTTT
- TRBJ1-2 TRBV5-5 - CASSSQGRGYTF TGTGCCAGCAGCTCACAGGGTCGGGGCTACACCTTC
- TRBJ2-4 TRBV6-1 once CASSEGTDYLAKNIQYF TGTGCCAGCAGTGAAGGGACTGACTACCTAGCCAAAAACATTCAGTACTTC
- TRBJ2-7 TRBV7-3 - CASSLIAGTYEQYF TGTGCCAGCAGCTTAATAGCAGGGACCTACGAGCAGTACTTC
- TRBJ1-2 TRBV11-2 - CASSATGAYGYTF TGTGCCAGCAGCGCCACAGGAGCCTATGGCTACACCTTC
- TRBJ2-7 TRBV5-6 once CASSTGSTYEQYF TGTGCCAGCAGCACCGGTTCGACCTACGAGCAGTACTTC
- TRBJ1-3 TRBV28 - CASSLPPDRSGNTIYF TGTGCCAGCAGTTTACCCCCAGATCGCTCTGGAAACACCATATATTTT
- TRBJ1-4 TRBV5-1 - CASSSSSGGVSEKLFF TGCGCCAGCAGCTCTTCTTCTGGGGGCGTGAGTGAAAAACTGTTTTTT
- TRBJ1-2 TRBV5-6 - CASSSGTKAANYGYTF TGTGCCAGCAGCAGCGGGACGAAGGCAGCTAACTATGGCTACACCTTC
TRBD2 TRBJ2-5 TRBV2 - CASRPPSGEGETQYF TGTGCCAGCAGACCTCCTAGCGGGGAAGGAGAGACCCAGTACTTC
- TRBJ2-3 TRBV7-2 - CASSLVGTTDTQYF TGTGCCAGCAGCTTAGTCGGGACAACAGATACGCAGTATTTT
- TRBJ2-2 TRBV2 - CASSEGLANTGELFF TGTGCCAGCAGTGAAGGGCTAGCGAACACCGGGGAGCTGTTTTTT
- TRBJ1-2 TRBV27 once CASSPQGWDYGYTF TGTGCCAGCAGTCCACAGGGTTGGGACTATGGCTACACCTTC
- TRBJ2-1 TRBV19 - CASTQGRGNEQFF TGTGCCAGTACCCAGGGTAGGGGGAATGAGCAGTTCTTC
TRBD1 TRBJ2-7 TRBV30 - CAGDRGNEQYF TGTGCCGGCGACAGGGGCAACGAGCAGTACTTC
- TRBJ2-1 TRBV7-3 - CASSYTSTEQFF TGTGCCAGCAGTTATACTAGCACTGAGCAGTTCTTC
TRBD2 TRBJ2-5 TRBV5-1 - CASSLSRASGRETQYF TGCGCCAGCAGCCTCTCCAGGGCTAGCGGGCGGGAGACCCAGTACTTC